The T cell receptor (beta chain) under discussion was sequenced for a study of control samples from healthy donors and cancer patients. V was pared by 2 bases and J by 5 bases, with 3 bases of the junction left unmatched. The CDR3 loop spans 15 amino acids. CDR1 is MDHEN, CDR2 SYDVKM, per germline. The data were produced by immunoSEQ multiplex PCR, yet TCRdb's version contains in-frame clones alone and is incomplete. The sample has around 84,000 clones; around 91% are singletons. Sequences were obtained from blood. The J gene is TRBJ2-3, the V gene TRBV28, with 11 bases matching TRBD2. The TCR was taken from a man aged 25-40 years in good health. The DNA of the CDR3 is TGTGCCAGCAGTTTAGGGGGACTAGCGGAAGATACGCAGTATTTT. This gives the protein CASSLGGLAEDTQYF.